These 32 T cell receptor beta chains originate from one sample sequenced in a study of OX40 agonist ivuxolimab in advanced cancers. The method was immunoSEQ multiplex PCR; TCRdb's version includes in-frame clones alone and lacks a portion of them. This sample carries 55,000 to 70,000 clones, about 83% of them seen once, and the ten largest clones take about 4.3%. Sequencing used CD4+ or CD8+ T cells sorted from blood, obtained in a trial of the OX40 agonist ivuxolimab. Receptor source: an adult with an advanced solid tumor such as melanoma, head and neck, liver or kidney cancer.

The rearrangement joins TRBV19 to TRBJ2-2, with D tentatively TRBD1 or TRBD2 (5 bases each). V was clipped by 6 bases and J by 1 base, with 12 bases between them. Germline CDR1 LNHDA, CDR2 SQIVND (reference sequence). The CDR3 consists of 15 residues. The CDR3 reads CASRGVALNTGELFF. As DNA, the CDR3 is TGTGCCAGTAGGGGGGTTGCCTTGAACACCGGGGAGCTGTTTTTT.

The chain has TRBV30 and TRBJ2-6; D not certain. CDR1 is GTSNPN and CDR2 is SVGIG in the germline V gene (reference sequence). CDR3 length: 15 residues. The ends were cut back, 5 bases at V and 2 bases at J, with 13 bases in the middle. This CDR3 is CAWSQTLPGANVLTF. As DNA, the CDR3 is TGTGCCTGGTCCCAGACCCTTCCTGGGGCCAACGTCCTGACTTTC.

This chain joins TRBV27 and TRBJ1-2; 8 bases are a match to TRBD1. The germline V gene has CDR1 MNHEY and CDR2 SMNVEV (reference sequence). The ends lost 5 bases at V and 7 bases at J; junction bases unmatched: 6. The CDR3 is 13 amino acids. The CDR3 region has the DNA TGTGCCAGCAGTCCGACAGGGGATGGTGGCTACACCTTC. Its translation is CASSPTGDGGYTF.

The chain links TRBV27 to TRBJ2-7; D is unclear. This CDR3 comprises 13 residues. The germline V and J ends were trimmed by 3 bases and 0 bases, with 6 bases remaining between them. The germline gives CDR1 MNHEY, CDR2 SMNVEV (reference sequence). The CDR3 spells CASSFRGSYEQYF. The CDR3 nucleotides are TGTGCCAGCAGTTTCCGAGGCTCCTACGAGCAGTACTTC.

This chain joins TRBV7-2 and TRBJ2-1; D gene uncertain. Germline values: CDR1 SGHTA, CDR2 FQGNSA. The CDR3 loop spans 14 amino acids. Trimming cost V 4 bases and J 7 bases, with 14 bases left between them. The CDR3 bases are TGTGCCAGCAGCTCAGCCGCTCCTAGGAATGAGCAGTTCTTC. Residues: CASSSAAPRNEQFF.

This clone was seen only a few times. The chain recombines TRBV28 with TRBJ1-5; D gene ambiguous. The CDR3 is 14 amino acids. V lost 6 bases and J 4 bases, leaving 13 bases between the germline ends. Germline V lookup: CDR1 MDHEN, CDR2 SYDVKM. The CDR3 protein is CASRATGINQPQHF. The DNA of the CDR3 is TGTGCCAGCAGAGCGACCGGGATAAATCAGCCCCAGCATTTT.

This sequence joins TRBV28 and TRBJ1-2; 12 nucleotides align to TRBD1. Looked up from germline, CDR1 is MDHEN and CDR2 is SYDVKM. With V trimmed by 6 bases and J by 8 bases, 13 bases remained unmatched. This CDR3 is 16 amino acids long. The CDR3: CASSAAGDRGHVGYTF. Written as DNA, the CDR3 is TGTGCCAGCAGCGCCGCTGGGGACAGGGGGCATGTAGGCTACACCTTC.

V is TRBV7-3 and J is TRBJ2-1, with 11 positions matching TRBD2. Germline V CDR1 and CDR2: SGHTA, FQGTGA. This CDR3 has 15 amino acids. The V segment lost 2 bases and the J segment 4 bases; nucleotides outside the gene matches: 1. CDR3 DNA sequence: TGTGCCAGCAGCTTATCTAGCGGGGGGTACAATGAGCAGTTCTTC. Its protein product is CASSLSSGGYNEQFF.

V gene TRBV5-5 combines with J gene TRBJ2-7; D call uncertain. V dropped 1 base and J dropped 0 bases, with 5 bases sitting between them. The germline gives CDR1 SGHKS, CDR2 YYEKEE (reference sequence). The CDR3 covers 13 residues. DNA for the CDR3: TGTGCCAGCAGCTTGCCGAGCTCCTACGAGCAGTACTTC. Its translation: CASSLPSSYEQYF. Complete variable domain (other parts from reference TRBV5-5 and TRBJ2-7): DAGVTQSPTHLIKTRGQQVTLRCSPISGHKSVSWYQQVLGQGPQFIFQYYEKEERGRGNFPDRFSARQFPNYSSELNVNALLLGDSALYLCASSLPSSYEQYFGPGTRLTVT.

The chain combines TRBV20-1 with TRBJ1-4, with D possibly matching TRBD1 (5 bases). The CDR3 has 11 amino acids. In germline, CDR1 is DFQATT, CDR2 SNEGSKA (reference sequence). Trimming took off 4 bases at V and 5 bases at J, with 5 bases between the two ends. CDR3 sequence: CSATGNEKLFF. The CDR3 DNA sequence: TGCAGTGCTACAGGGAATGAAAAACTGTTTTTT.

The gene calls are TRBV10-2 and TRBJ2-7; 9 bases agree with TRBD1. CDR1 is WSHSY and CDR2 is SAAADI in the germline V gene. The junction had 2 bases not matched to a gene; V was cut back by 1 base and J by 4 bases. CDR3 length: 14 amino acids. The CDR3 DNA follows: TGCGCCAGCAGTGAGTACAGGGGGCCGTACGAGCAGTACTTC. Protein sequence: CASSEYRGPYEQYF.

The rearrangement joins TRBV28 to TRBJ2-5; 8 bases are a match to TRBD1. The ends lost 6 bases at V and 4 bases at J; junction bases unmatched: 7. The germline gives CDR1 MDHEN, CDR2 SYDVKM. CDR3 length: 14 residues. The CDR3 region has the DNA TGTGCCAGCAGGCCGACAGGGGCTTCAGAGACCCAGTACTTC. Translation: CASRPTGASETQYF.

The rearrangement links TRBV19 to TRBJ1-2; 7 nucleotides line up with TRBD1. V shed 6 bases, J shed 10 bases, and the junction held 8 bases outside the gene matches. The CDR3 loop spans 12 amino acids. Germline assignment: CDR1 LNHDA and CDR2 SQIVND (reference sequence). The CDR3 DNA reads TGTGCCAGTAGCCGACAGGGTCGGGACTACACCTTC. Encoded protein: CASSRQGRDYTF.

V is TRBV28 and J is TRBJ1-1; 7 positions match TRBD1. The V gene's germline CDR1 is MDHEN and CDR2 SYDVKM. CDR3 length: 15 amino acids. The junction had 13 bases not matched to a gene; V was cut back by 4 bases and J by 8 bases. The CDR3 sequence: CASSSKAGQAWEAFF. The CDR3 DNA reads as TGTGCCAGCAGTTCCAAGGCCGGACAGGCATGGGAAGCTTTCTTT.

The chain joins TRBV7-8 to TRBJ1-3; D not certain. Germline CDR1 is SGHVS and CDR2 is FQNEAQ. The CDR3 runs to 15 residues. V was trimmed by 3 bases and J by 0 bases, leaving 9 bases between them. The CDR3 reads CASSFSGSSGNTIYF. CDR3 DNA: TGTGCCAGCAGCTTTTCGGGGTCCTCTGGAAACACCATATATTTT.

This clone was counted once. The chain carries TRBV9 and TRBJ2-2; TRBD1 agrees at 10 bases. The CDR3 extends over 17 amino acids. J gave up 3 bases and V 4 bases, and 9 bases lay outside the gene matches. CDR1 and CDR2 (germline): SGDLS, YYNGEE. The chain's CDR3 is CASSRAGGQGYTGELFF. CDR3 nucleotides: TGTGCCAGCAGCCGCGCCGGGGGACAGGGGTACACCGGGGAGCTGTTTTTT.

The chain uses TRBV5-1 and TRBJ2-7, with D perhaps matching TRBD2 (6 bases). CDR1 is SGHRS and CDR2 is YFSETQ in the germline V gene. The CDR3 spans 13 residues. Trimming pared 4 bases from V and 0 bases from J, leaving 8 bases between. CDR3 nucleotide sequence: TGCGCCAGCAGCGGGACTGGCTCCTACGAGCAGTACTTC. Residues: CASSGTGSYEQYF.

This clone was observed a handful of times. The V and J genes are TRBV9 and TRBJ1-6; no clear D. The V end was cut by 4 bases, the J end by 9 bases, with 11 bases between. The germline gives CDR1 SGDLS, CDR2 YYNGEE. The CDR3 spans 13 residues. Here the CDR3 DNA reads TGTGCCAGCAGCCCGTCAGTCGGTTCACCCCTCCACTTT. Protein product: CASSPSVGSPLHF.

This chain connects TRBV28 to TRBJ1-1; tentative D call: TRBD1 (5 bases). Trimming removed 3 bases at V and 9 bases at J, with 17 bases between. Germline assignment: CDR1 MDHEN and CDR2 SYDVKM. CDR3 length equals 14 residues. CDR3: CASSFWGGRGKAFF. Here the CDR3 DNA reads TGTGCCAGCAGTTTCTGGGGGGGGAGGGGCAAAGCTTTCTTT. Full variable domain (remainder filled in from reference TRBV28 and TRBJ1-1): DVKVTQSSRYLVKRTGEKVFLECVQDMDHENMFWYRQDPGLGLRLIYFSYDVKMKEKGDIPEGYSVSREKKERFSLILESASTNQTSMYLCASSFWGGRGKAFFGQGTRLTVV.

The chain links TRBV19 to TRBJ1-2, with 9 bases that match TRBD1. V shed 3 bases and J 7 bases; nucleotides not matched to a gene: 9. This CDR3 has 15 amino acids. Germline values: CDR1 LNHDA, CDR2 SQIVND (reference sequence). The CDR3 DNA sequence: TGTGCCAGTAGTATCCAAACAGGGGGCCGCGGTGGCTACACCTTC. Translated: CASSIQTGGRGGYTF.

The chain combines TRBV19 with TRBJ2-3, with D unclear. The CDR3 loop spans 15 amino acids. Germline V lookup: CDR1 LNHDA, CDR2 SQIVND (reference sequence). The V end was cut by 4 bases, the J end by 0 bases, with 11 bases between. CDR3 sequence (DNA): TGTGCCAGTAGTAATAATGCCCTTAGCACAGATACGCAGTATTTT. Translation gives CASSNNALSTDTQYF.

V and J are TRBV5-1 and TRBJ1-4, with no clear D. V was cut by 0 bases and J by 8 bases, with 8 bases left in between. This CDR3 is built from 13 residues. The V gene's germline CDR1 is SGHRS and CDR2 YFSETQ. CDR3 in amino acids: CASSLEMREKLFF. The DNA of the CDR3 is TGCGCCAGCAGCTTGGAGATGAGAGAAAAACTGTTTTTT.

V usage is TRBV5-1 and J usage is TRBJ2-3; 13 positions match TRBD2. Germline V gene data show CDR1 as SGHRS and CDR2 as YFSETQ. The CDR3 spans 16 residues. Trimming removed 4 bases from V and 3 bases from J; junction bases left unmatched: 5. CDR3 sequence (DNA): TGCGCCAGCAGCCTGGAACTAGCGGGAGGGACAGATACGCAGTATTTT. As protein: CASSLELAGGTDTQYF.

The gene calls are TRBV25-1 and TRBJ2-1, with 9 bases aligning to TRBD2. Germline V CDR1 and CDR2: MGHDK, SYGVNS. The CDR3 has 15 residues. Trimming cost V 6 bases and J 9 bases; bases outside gene matches: 12. CDR3 amino acids: CASSDGGLASGEQFF. As DNA, the CDR3 is TGTGCCAGCAGCGATGGGGGACTAGCATCCGGTGAGCAGTTCTTC.

The gene calls are TRBV7-8 and TRBJ2-7; TRBD1 aligns across 8 bases. J lost 1 base, V lost 5 bases, and 10 bases had no gene match. Germline CDR1 and CDR2: SGHVS and FQNEAQ. CDR3 length: 16 amino acids. CDR3 nucleotides: TGTGCCAGCAGCGGCCGGGGGACAGGATATTCCTACGAGCAGTACTTC. This translates into CASSGRGTGYSYEQYF.

The chain couples TRBV29-1 to TRBJ1-1; D ambiguous. Germline-derived CDR1 and CDR2 are SQVTM and ANQGSEA. V was pared by 4 bases and J by 2 bases, with 8 bases between. This CDR3 contains 12 residues. The CDR3: CSVVRGNTEAFF. The CDR3 DNA follows: TGCAGCGTTGTGCGAGGTAACACTGAAGCTTTCTTT. The full variable domain, completed using reference TRBV29-1 and TRBJ1-1, is SAVISQKPSRDICQRGTSLTIQCQVDSQVTMMFWYRQQPGQSLTLIATANQGSEATYESGFVIDKFPISRPNLTFSTLTVSNMSPEDSSIYLCSVVRGNTEAFFGQGTRLTVV.

V and J are TRBV28 and TRBJ1-1; the D gene is possibly TRBD1 (5 bases). Germline CDR1 is MDHEN and CDR2 is SYDVKM. V was clipped by 5 bases and J by 1 base, with 17 bases between them. There are 16 residues in the CDR3. The CDR3 sequence: CASSLPEGTGNTEAFF. The CDR3 region has the DNA TGTGCCAGCAGTCTCCCTGAGGGGACGGGGAACACTGAAGCTTTCTTT.

This sequence joins TRBV7-9 and TRBJ2-3; D might be TRBD2 (6 bases). CDR1 SEHNR and CDR2 FQNEAQ come from the germline V gene (reference sequence). V lost 0 bases and J 4 bases, leaving 11 bases between the germline ends. CDR3 length equals 15 residues. This CDR3 reads CASSLAPSGPDTQYF. CDR3 DNA sequence: TGTGCCAGCAGCTTAGCGCCCAGCGGGCCAGATACGCAGTATTTT.

V is TRBV23-1 and J is TRBJ2-1; TRBD1 aligns across 8 bases. TRBV23-1 is identified as an open reading frame with a role that is uncertain. Losses at the gene ends were 0 bases for V and 4 bases for J; bases not matched to a gene: 2. CDR3 length: 15 residues. The CDR3 sequence: CASSQSYRGYNEQFF. The CDR3 DNA reads as TGCGCCAGCAGTCAATCATACAGGGGGTACAATGAGCAGTTCTTC.

This CDR3 is CASSFAGIWTDTQYF. The CDR3 nucleotides are TGTGCCAGCAGCTTTGCCGGGATTTGGACAGATACGCAGTATTTT. This chain joins TRBV5-6 and TRBJ2-3, with D tentatively TRBD2 (5 bases). Germline CDR1 and CDR2: SGHDT and YYEEEE. The CDR3 spans 15 residues. V lost 2 bases and J lost 3, with 13 bases in between.

This chain joins TRBV19 and TRBJ1-1; 8 positions match TRBD1. Trimming took 6 bases from V and 4 from J; bases not matched to a gene: 7. The CDR3 spans 14 residues. The germline CDR1 and CDR2 sequences are LNHDA and SQIVND (reference sequence). DNA of the CDR3: TGTGCCAGTAGGCGGGGGACAGGAAGCACTGAAGCTTTCTTT. Protein product: CASRRGTGSTEAFF. Variable domain in full (rest from reference TRBV19 and TRBJ1-1): DGGITQSPKYLFRKEGQNVTLSCEQNLNHDAMYWYRQDPGQGLRLIYYSQIVNDFQKGDIAEGYSVSREKKESFPLTVTSAQKNPTAFYLCASRRGTGSTEAFFGQGTRLTVV.

The V call is TRBV7-6, the J call TRBJ2-5, with TRBD2 as a possible D gene (6 bases). V lost 5 bases, J lost 3 bases, and 16 bases lay in between. Germline loops: CDR1 SGHVS, CDR2 FNYEAQ. The CDR3 sequence is 15 residues long. CDR3 sequence reads: CASSEDWGVEETQYF. The CDR3 DNA sequence: TGTGCCAGCAGCGAGGATTGGGGGGTAGAAGAGACCCAGTACTTC.